Listed below are T cell receptor beta chains from one sample, sequenced in a study of T cell repertoires in ileal Crohn's disease. Assay: immunoSEQ multiplex PCR; the TCRdb copy retains only in-frame clones and omits some. The table has fewer than 18,000 clones, approximately 80% seen once; the top ten hold around 4%. Material for sequencing was ileal tissue. These receptors were collected from an adult with Crohn's disease. CDR3s include the opening cysteine and the closing phenylalanine or tryptophan. Not every row has a clone size; where given, it reads once, few, many or a size class.

j_call v_call clone_size cdr3_aa
TRBJ2-3 TRBV11-2 . CASSLVAGSDTQYF
TRBJ2-2 TRBV19 . CASSIPAPTGELFF
TRBJ1-1 TRBV7-8 . CASSFQGTRGTEAFF
TRBJ1-1 TRBV6-5 . CASSYGTVNTEAFF
TRBJ2-1 TRBV12-5 few CASGLGQGAPNEQFF
TRBJ1-2 TRBV4-3 . CASSQDSDRLGYGYTF
TRBJ1-2 TRBV6-1 . CASILDRGLYGYTF
TRBJ1-2 TRBV19 . CASRIPDRESGYTF
TRBJ2-6 TRBV27 . CASAWSSGANVLTF
TRBJ1-6 TRBV30 once CAWSPGYNSPLHF
TRBJ1-6 TRBV9 . CASSPRTGMNSPLHF
TRBJ1-1 TRBV6-1 . CASSEATGRSRGEAFF
TRBJ1-2 TRBV9 . CASSVERGNRATYYGYTF
TRBJ1-3 TRBV7-9 . CASSLLGQFSGNTIYF
TRBJ2-2 TRBV11-2 . CASSGSRGSGELFF
TRBJ2-1 TRBV19 . CASSMTSSLQVF
TRBJ1-2 TRBV28 . CASSTQPSWTGDYGYTF
TRBJ2-1 TRBV4-1 . CASSQDITSLLYEQFF
TRBJ1-6 TRBV30 . CAWSETETAPTTPLHF
TRBJ2-6 TRBV30 once CAWSPDSSGANVLTF
TRBJ2-3 TRBV4-1 . CASSQLAGGVDTQYF
TRBJ2-1 TRBV11-3 . CASSLRTGGNEQFF
TRBJ1-2 TRBV14 . CASSPRTERGYTF
TRBJ2-4 TRBV18 . CASSPPGQDKNIQYF
TRBJ2-5 TRBV2 . CASTTSGSETQYF
TRBJ2-1 TRBV11-3 . CASSLAREDSEQFF
TRBJ1-4 TRBV25-1 . CASSQGQGREKLFF
TRBJ1-1 TRBV19 . CASKWRGPGTEAFF
TRBJ2-5 TRBV7-3 . CASSRAATGGETQYF
TRBJ1-4 TRBV30 . CAWRRQGPGSEKLFF
TRBJ2-5 TRBV2 . CASSEASSAPQETQYF
TRBJ1-1 TRBV6-6 . CASGHQPNTEAFF
TRBJ1-1 TRBV18 . CASSPLPQATKNTEAFF
TRBJ1-1 TRBV7-9 . CASSLARLTNTEAFF
TRBJ1-2 TRBV27 . CASNPGQGHYGYTF
TRBJ2-5 TRBV25-1 . CASSARTGSQTQYF
TRBJ1-6 TRBV19 . CASSIPLGTGSPLHF
TRBJ2-3 TRBV6-4 few CASSDSWTVTDTQYF
TRBJ1-2 TRBV10-2 . CASSESLGHGYTF
TRBJ1-4 TRBV19 few CASSISPGRSNEKLFF
TRBJ2-3 TRBV7-9 . CASSMRQGGDTQYF
TRBJ2-1 TRBV30 . CAWGLAGEGEQFF
TRBJ2-7 TRBV4-2 . CASSQEGTGGLYEQYF
TRBJ2-7 TRBV5-4 few CASSLPGYEQYF
TRBJ2-3 TRBV30 . CAGEKGTSTDTQYF
TRBJ1-1 TRBV6-5 . CASSYGPSGNTEAFF
TRBJ1-6 TRBV2 . CASKGGSSEDSPLHF
TRBJ1-5 TRBV19 . CASRVGRSYSNQPQHF
TRBJ1-2 TRBV6-1 . CASSEDPRGRGYTF
TRBJ2-7 TRBV2 . CASSLNYHYEQYF
TRBJ1-1 TRBV18 . CASSPQGLNTEAFF
TRBJ2-5 TRBV7-2 . CASSPRPSFQETQYF
TRBJ2-3 TRBV5-1 . CASSLGQGGTDTQYF